These 27 T cell receptor beta chains share one sample of origin, sequenced in a study of early T cells in non-severe SARS-CoV-2 infection. TCRdb re-called the 5' RACE reads with MiXCR, one entry per CDR3 protein. The sample holds about 55,000 distinct CDR3 sequences; 6.5% to 7.5% are singletons and the top ten take roughly 5%. The specimen comprised whole blood, sampled at baseline. The receptors shown here come from an adult who was a healthcare worker with PCR-confirmed SARS-CoV-2 infection or an uninfected control (not recorded which).

Notes on this clonotype: A much larger clone sits a single nucleotide away, making a read error possible. The rearrangement links TRBV6-2 or TRBV6-3 to TRBJ2-7; D uncertain. Germline lookup yields CDR1 MNHEY and CDR2 SVGEGT. This CDR3 contains 12 residues. The CDR3 DNA reads as TGTGTCAGCAGCCAACCCCTTCGGAAGCAGTACTTC. Translation gives CVSSQPLRKQYF.

This clonotype was counted many times. This rearrangement joins TRBV4-3 to TRBJ1-3; D gene ambiguous. V was pared by 4 bases and J by 4 bases, with 14 bases between. The CDR3 runs 15 residues. Germline CDR1 LGHNA, CDR2 YSLEER. The CDR3 is CASSRLTDSGNTIYF. The CDR3 DNA reads as TGCGCCAGCAGCCGCCTGACTGATTCAGGAAACACCATATATTTT.

This clonotype was picked up a small number of times. The CDR3 sequence is CASSWTREPGELFF. CDR3 nucleotide sequence: TGTGCCAGCAGCTGGACCAGGGAACCCGGGGAGCTGTTTTTT. The chain carries TRBV5-5 and TRBJ2-2, with D tentatively TRBD1 (5 bases). The CDR3 consists of 14 residues. Germline loops: CDR1 SGHKS, CDR2 YYEKEE (reference sequence). The V and J ends lost 3 bases and 6 bases respectively, with 12 bases between them. Complete variable domain (other parts from reference TRBV5-5 and TRBJ2-2): DAGVTQSPTHLIKTRGQQVTLRCSPISGHKSVSWYQQVLGQGPQFIFQYYEKEERGRGNFPDRFSARQFPNYSSELNVNALLLGDSALYLCASSWTREPGELFFGEGSRLTVL.

This rearrangement joins TRBV28 to TRBJ2-4; 7 bases are a match to TRBD1. Germline trimming cut 5 bases from V and 0 bases from J; bases unmatched to any gene: 16. CDR3 size: 19 residues. Germline V gene sequence: CDR1 MDHEN, CDR2 SYDVKM. The CDR3 here is CASSPRQGHYDLAKNIQYF. In nucleotides, the CDR3 is TGTGCCAGCAGTCCTAGACAGGGCCACTACGACTTAGCCAAAAACATTCAGTACTTC.

This clonotype was detected a few times. The gene calls are TRBV30 and TRBJ2-3, with D tentatively TRBD1 or TRBD2 (5 bases each). Trimming removed 2 bases from V and 2 bases from J, with 8 bases in between. The germline V gene encodes CDR1 GTSNPN and CDR2 SVGIG (reference sequence). This CDR3 contains 13 residues. The CDR3 sequence: CAWSTGTTDTQYF. CDR3 nucleotide sequence: TGTGCCTGGAGTACGGGGACCACAGATACGCAGTATTTT.

This chain connects TRBV2 to TRBJ2-1; 9 nucleotides line up with TRBD2. Germline CDR1 is SNHLY and CDR2 is FYNNEI. J gave up 13 bases and V 6 bases, and 7 bases lay outside the gene matches. The CDR3 has 12 amino acids. The CDR3 nucleotides are TGTGCCAGCAGGGGGACCGGGACTAGCCAGTTCTTC. This gives the protein CASRGTGTSQFF.

This clonotype was seen at least ten times. The chain carries TRBV15 and TRBJ1-5; a weak D match, TRBD1 (5 bases). The CDR3 extends over 14 amino acids. CDR1 LNHNV and CDR2 YYDKDF come from the germline V gene (reference sequence). Trimming removed 5 bases from V and 5 bases from J, with 13 bases in between. The CDR3 DNA reads TGTGCCACCAGCGACAGAACCGTGTATCAGCCCCAGCATTTT. Protein sequence: CATSDRTVYQPQHF.

This clonotype was detected only a few times. The rearrangement joins TRBV20-1 to TRBJ1-6; D is uncertain. Germline V gene sequence: CDR1 DFQATT, CDR2 SNEGSKA (reference sequence). V lost 3 bases and J 6 bases, leaving 6 bases between the germline ends. The CDR3 sequence is 12 residues long. CDR3 sequence: CSASSGNSPLHF. In DNA, the CDR3 is TGCAGTGCTAGCTCCGGTAATTCACCCCTCCACTTT.

This clonotype has ten or more counts. V and J are TRBV29-1 and TRBJ2-3; no definite D call. Germline V gene sequence: CDR1 SQVTM, CDR2 ANQGSEA. The CDR3 has 10 residues. Deletions cut 6 bases from V and 9 bases from J, with 10 bases between. In nucleotides, the CDR3 is TGCAGCGTGCCCTCCCACACGCAGTATTTT. It specifies CSVPSHTQYF.

A few counts support this clonotype. The gene calls are TRBV10-3 and TRBJ2-7; 11 positions agree with TRBD2. The germline CDR1 and CDR2 sequences are ENHRY and SYGVKD. The CDR3 loop spans 17 amino acids. V trimming: 8 bases; J trimming: 0 bases; junction bases outside the gene matches: 12. This CDR3 is CAIGAGPLAGGSYEQYF. The DNA of the CDR3 is TGTGCCATCGGGGCGGGTCCTCTAGCGGGGGGCTCCTACGAGCAGTACTTC.

This clonotype has a count of ten or more. This chain links TRBV6-5 with TRBJ1-4, with 8 positions matching TRBD1. With V trimmed by 2 bases and J by 4 bases, 6 bases remained unmatched. This CDR3 comprises 16 residues. Germline CDR1 reads MNHEY; CDR2 reads SVGAGI. CDR3 in DNA: TGTGCCAGCAGTTACCACTACAGGGGGGTTAATGAAAAACTGTTTTTT. Protein: CASSYHYRGVNEKLFF.

This clonotype was found many times. The chain links TRBV20-1 to TRBJ2-3; D may be TRBD1 (7 bases). The ends were cut back, 6 bases at V and 3 bases at J, with 16 bases in the middle. This CDR3 spans 14 amino acids. Germline CDR1 is DFQATT and CDR2 is SNEGSKA (reference sequence). CDR3 sequence reads: CSAQGGLLTDTQYF. As DNA, the CDR3 is TGCAGTGCCCAGGGGGGCCTACTGACAGATACGCAGTATTTT.

This clonotype was picked up a small number of times. The chain couples TRBV23-1 to TRBJ1-1; D perhaps matches TRBD1 (5 bases). TRBV23-1 is placed among ORFs of uncertain function. The CDR3 consists of 17 residues. Trimming stripped 2 bases from V and 3 bases from J, with 19 bases between. The CDR3 region is CASSQRARDFYHTEAFF. The CDR3 region has the DNA TGCGCCAGCAGTCAAAGGGCCAGGGATTTTTATCACACTGAAGCTTTCTTT.

This clonotype was found a few times. This rearrangement joins TRBV4-3 to TRBJ1-4; 8 bases are shared with TRBD1. The CDR3 extends over 15 amino acids. Germline values: CDR1 LGHNA, CDR2 YSLEER. Trimming removed 2 bases from V and 6 bases from J; junction bases left unmatched: 5. The CDR3 DNA reads TGCGCCAGCAGCCAAAGGACAGGGTATGATGAAAAACTGTTTTTT. Translation: CASSQRTGYDEKLFF.

This clonotype was recorded a few times. CDR3 region: CASSFRRSSSTDTQYF. In DNA, the CDR3 is TGTGCCAGCAGTTTCCGGCGTTCTTCTAGCACAGATACGCAGTATTTT. The chain carries TRBV28 and TRBJ2-3; no clear D. The V gene lost 3 bases and the J gene lost 0 bases, with 13 bases spanning the gap. CDR3 length: 16 amino acids. From germline, CDR1 is MDHEN and CDR2 SYDVKM.

As regards this clonotype: A much larger clone lies a single base off, so this may be a read error. The chain has TRBV12-3 or TRBV12-4 and TRBJ2-7; 11 bases map to TRBD2. The junction had 5 bases not matched to a gene; V was cut back by 6 bases and J by 4 bases. The CDR3 has 14 amino acids. The CDR3 sequence is CASSPSGGKYEQYF. DNA of the CDR3: TGTGCCAGCAGCCCTAGCGGGGGGAAATACGAGCAGTACTTC.

This clonotype has a count of ten or more. Written as DNA, the CDR3 is TGCAGTGCCCAGGACAGGGCCCGACCGAGCACAGATACGCAGTATTTT. Amino acids: CSAQDRARPSTDTQYF. The chain employs TRBV20-1 and TRBJ2-3; 8 positions agree with TRBD1. The V and J ends lost 6 bases and 0 bases, in that order; junction bases with no gene match: 11. Germline lookup yields CDR1 DFQATT and CDR2 SNEGSKA (reference sequence). This CDR3 is built from 16 residues.

V gene TRBV25-1 combines with J gene TRBJ2-3, with a weak D call TRBD2 (5 bases). V dropped 5 bases and J dropped 2 bases, with 14 bases sitting between them. The CDR3 spans 15 residues. The germline V gene has CDR1 MGHDK and CDR2 SYGVNS. CDR3 sequence: CASSPTGSYTDTQYF. In DNA, the CDR3 is TGTGCCAGCAGTCCTACGGGGTCTTACACAGATACGCAGTATTTT.

CDR3 nucleotides: TGCAGTGCTAGTGGATTAGCAGAGCTATACTCTGGAAACACCATATATTTT. Translating it yields CSASGLAELYSGNTIYF. The rearrangement uses TRBV20-1 and TRBJ1-3; no clear D gene. Germline V gene data show CDR1 as DFQATT and CDR2 as SNEGSKA (reference sequence). This CDR3 has 17 residues. With 3 bases removed from V and 0 bases from J, the gap between germline ends came to 18 bases.

Ten or more counts support this clonotype. The J gene is TRBJ2-3, the V gene TRBV29-1, with D perhaps TRBD1 or TRBD2 (5 bases each). Trimming left V 7 bases short and J 1 base short, with 15 bases between. This CDR3 is built from 14 residues. Germline CDR1 reads SQVTM; CDR2 reads ANQGSEA. CDR3 DNA: TGCAGCGGGGGGTTGGGAGACGGCACAGATACGCAGTATTTT. Its translation: CSGGLGDGTDTQYF.

This clonotype showed up just a few times. The rearrangement links TRBV28 to TRBJ2-7; possibly TRBD1 for D (6 bases). V was clipped by 8 bases and J by 3 bases, with 26 bases between them. Per germline, CDR1 MDHEN and CDR2 SYDVKM. The CDR3 has 17 amino acids. CDR3 coding DNA: TGTGCCAGCGCCCTACAGGGTCTTCTATTAATATTCTACGAGCAGTACTTC. Its translation is CASALQGLLLIFYEQYF. Full variable domain (outside the CDR3, taken from reference TRBV28 and TRBJ2-7): DVKVTQSSRYLVKRTGEKVFLECVQDMDHENMFWYRQDPGLGLRLIYFSYDVKMKEKGDIPEGYSVSREKKERFSLILESASTNQTSMYLCASALQGLLLIFYEQYFGPGTRLTVT.

This sequence joins TRBV4-1 and TRBJ2-7; D might be TRBD1 (6 bases). The V gene's germline CDR1 is MGHRA and CDR2 YSYEKL. CDR3 length equals 13 residues. Trimming pared 4 bases from V and 5 bases from J, leaving 12 bases between. The CDR3 DNA reads TGCGCCAGCAGCCTGGGACATGGGGACGAGCAGTACTTC. It translates to CASSLGHGDEQYF.

V gene TRBV7-6 combines with J gene TRBJ2-7; D is tentatively TRBD1 or TRBD2 (5 bases each). The germline V and J ends were trimmed by 1 base and 7 bases, with 14 bases remaining between them. The germline V gene has CDR1 SGHVS and CDR2 FNYEAQ. This CDR3 is 14 amino acids long. The CDR3 nucleotides are TGTGCCAGCAGCTTAGGGACACCCTCGGGGGAGCAGTACTTC. Its protein product is CASSLGTPSGEQYF.

At least ten counts were recorded for this clonotype. The chain employs TRBV5-1 and TRBJ1-4; 10 nucleotides line up with TRBD1. With V trimmed by 4 bases and J by 5 bases, 5 bases remained unmatched. Germline V gives CDR1 SGHRS, CDR2 YFSETQ. CDR3 size: 15 residues. DNA for the CDR3: TGCGCCAGCAGCCCGCCGACAGGGGGCAATGAAAAACTGTTTTTT. This gives the protein CASSPPTGGNEKLFF.

The chain carries TRBV5-1 and TRBJ2-7, with D uncertain. The CDR3 length is 10 residues. Deletions cut 3 bases from V and 6 bases from J, with 4 bases between. The germline gives CDR1 SGHRS, CDR2 YFSETQ. The CDR3 is CASSWTEQYF. Written as DNA, the CDR3 is TGCGCCAGCAGCTGGACCGAGCAGTACTTC.

The genes are TRBV7-3 and TRBJ2-3, with D possibly matching TRBD1 (7 bases). Germline V lookup: CDR1 SGHTA, CDR2 FQGTGA. CDR3 length equals 16 residues. The V end was cut by 5 bases, the J end by 4 bases, with 19 bases between. The CDR3 is CASSDRGGGMADTQYF. The CDR3 DNA sequence: TGTGCCAGCAGCGACCGCGGAGGGGGCATGGCAGATACGCAGTATTTT.

This clonotype was counted ten times or more. The chain recombines TRBV7-3 with TRBJ2-2, with 8 bases aligning to TRBD1. Per the germline V gene, CDR1 is SGHTA and CDR2 is FQGTGA. CDR3 length equals 13 residues. Unmatched junction bases numbered 1, after V lost 2 bases and J lost 8 bases. Here the CDR3 reads CASSLGQGGELFF. In DNA, the CDR3 is TGTGCCAGCAGCTTAGGACAGGGAGGGGAGCTGTTTTTT.